A selection of T cell receptor beta chains follows, all from one sample in a study of blood T cell repertoires in COVID-19. Assay used: immunoSEQ multiplex PCR; TCRdb lists only in-frame clones, some missing. Altogether some 220,000 clones are present, 75% to 85% being singletons, with the ten largest covering approximately 5.2%. The sequencing input was peripheral blood. The receptor source for this set is an older woman with COVID-19, enrolled during active disease. Both conserved end residues are part of each CDR3. The D gene is left open where the match is weak. Expanded clones get a size class; other rows say once, few or many, or leave the size out.

abundance	len	d_gene	j_gene	v_gene	CDR3aa	CDR3nt
NA	13	TRBD1	TRBJ2-5	TRBV11-2	CASRTGNQETQYF	TGTGCCAGCAGGACAGGGAATCAAGAGACCCAGTACTTC
NA	15	NA	TRBJ1-1	TRBV28	CASSLGGSGGTEAFF	TGTGCCAGCAGTTTGGGGGGCTCGGGGGGAACTGAAGCTTTCTTT
few	14	TRBD2	TRBJ2-1	TRBV2	CASSWTSGRGEQFF	TGTGCCAGCAGTTGGACTAGCGGGAGAGGTGAGCAGTTCTTC
few	16	TRBD1	TRBJ1-4	TRBV30	CALVQGGRATNEKLFF	TGTGCCTTGGTACAGGGGGGTCGTGCAACTAATGAAAAACTGTTTTTT
NA	16	TRBD2	TRBJ2-5	TRBV4-2	CASSQEPAGIQETQYF	TGTGCCAGCAGCCAAGAGCCAGCGGGGATCCAAGAGACCCAGTACTTC
NA	14	NA	TRBJ2-5	TRBV5-1	CASSFYNPQETQYF	TGCGCCAGCAGCTTTTACAATCCTCAAGAGACCCAGTACTTC
NA	17	NA	TRBJ2-1	TRBV6-2/TRBV6-3	CASSYPPSRRLYNEQFF	TGTGCCAGCAGTTACCCCCCTAGCCGCCGACTCTACAATGAGCAGTTCTTC
NA	16	NA	TRBJ1-2	TRBV7-8	CASSPPGGPGNYGYTF	TGTGCCAGCAGCCCCCCCGGGGGTCCCGGAAACTATGGCTACACCTTC
once	14	TRBD1	TRBJ1-2	TRBV25-1	CASSDDRGPYGYTF	TGTGCCAGCAGTGATGACAGGGGCCCCTATGGCTACACCTTC
NA	13	TRBD1	TRBJ1-1	TRBV6-5	CASNKGGVGRAFF	TGTGCCAGCAACAAAGGGGGCGTGGGACGGGCTTTCTTT
NA	11	NA	TRBJ1-1	TRBV2	CASSTLYEAFF	TGTGCCAGCAGTACACTATATGAAGCTTTCTTT
NA	14	TRBD2	TRBJ2-7	TRBV5-4	CASGPGGRPYEQYF	TGTGCCAGCGGTCCGGGAGGGAGGCCCTACGAGCAGTACTTC
NA	18	NA	TRBJ1-3	TRBV15	CATSRDHQQTAAGNTIYF	TGTGCCACCAGCAGAGATCACCAACAGACCGCCGCTGGAAACACCATATATTTT
once	17	TRBD1	TRBJ1-6	TRBV9	CASSEGQGSSYNSPLHF	TGTGCCAGCAGCGAGGGACAGGGGAGCTCCTATAATTCACCCCTCCACTTT
NA	15	NA	TRBJ1-6	TRBV27	CASSTYRDSNSPLHF	TGTGCCAGCAGTACCTATCGGGACTCCAATTCACCCCTCCACTTT
NA	15	TRBD1	TRBJ2-5	TRBV11-2	CASSWDRAYQETQYF	TGTGCCAGCAGCTGGGACAGGGCCTACCAAGAGACCCAGTACTTC
NA	13	NA	TRBJ1-2	TRBV28	CASSSTSNYGYTF	TGTGCCAGCAGTTCGACAAGTAACTATGGCTACACCTTC
NA	15	NA	TRBJ1-1	TRBV18	CASSPRAVMNTEAFF	TGTGCCAGCTCACCACGGGCAGTCATGAACACTGAAGCTTTCTTT
few	12	NA	TRBJ2-7	TRBV11-2	CASSLATSEQYF	TGTGCCAGCAGCTTGGCAACATCCGAGCAGTACTTC
NA	13	NA	TRBJ2-2	TRBV5-1	CASSLPSLGELFF	TGCGCCAGCAGCTTGCCTAGCCTAGGGGAGCTGTTTTTT
NA	18	TRBD2	TRBJ2-3	TRBV9	CASSVDPAGGPSTDTQYF	TGTGCCAGCAGCGTAGATCCGGCGGGAGGACCGAGCACAGATACGCAGTATTTT
many	10	NA	TRBJ2-7	TRBV21-1	CASSTCEQYF	TGTGCCAGCAGCACCTGCGAGCAGTACTTC
NA	14	TRBD1	TRBJ1-2	TRBV30	CAGPPGTVTDGYTF	TGTGCCGGACCACCCGGGACAGTCACTGATGGCTACACCTTC
NA	14	NA	TRBJ2-1	TRBV10-2	CASRDARTGNEQFF	TGCGCCAGTAGAGATGCCCGTACAGGCAATGAGCAGTTCTTC
NA	15	NA	TRBJ1-1	TRBV7-2	CASRPRWGGDTEAFF	TGTGCCAGCAGGCCGCGGTGGGGAGGGGACACTGAAGCTTTCTTT
NA	16	TRBD1	TRBJ1-6	TRBV10-3	CAISEAGTGNNSPLHF	TGTGCCATCAGTGAAGCCGGGACAGGGAATAATTCACCCCTCCACTTT
NA	15	NA	TRBJ2-7	TRBV27	CASSRTGFDAYEQYF	TGTGCCAGCAGTCGAACAGGGTTCGACGCCTACGAGCAGTACTTC
NA	16	TRBD1	TRBJ1-3	TRBV27	CASSSDRVASRNTIYF	TGTGCCAGCAGTTCTGACAGGGTGGCTTCCAGAAACACCATATATTTT
NA	17	TRBD2	TRBJ2-2	TRBV28	CASSFPRTSGNTGELFF	TGTGCCAGCAGTTTCCCCCGGACTAGCGGAAACACCGGGGAGCTGTTTTTT
NA	15	TRBD1	TRBJ1-2	TRBV27	CASSPGRDRDNGYTF	TGTGCCAGCAGTCCCGGCCGGGACAGGGATAATGGCTACACCTTC
NA	16	TRBD1	TRBJ2-1	TRBV24-1	CATSAKPGQLYNEQFF	TGTGCCACCAGTGCCAAACCGGGACAGCTGTACAATGAGCAGTTCTTC
NA	16	TRBD2	TRBJ2-2	TRBV7-2	CASSLARGGPPGELFF	TGTGCCAGCAGCTTAGCGCGGGGGGGGCCCCCCGGGGAGCTGTTTTTT
NA	16	TRBD2	TRBJ2-7	TRBV4-1	CASSHGLGLASYEQYF	TGCGCCAGCAGCCACGGGCTCGGACTAGCCTCCTACGAGCAGTACTTC
NA	17	TRBD1	TRBJ2-1	TRBV7-9	CASIPGQGIPSHNEQFF	TGTGCCAGCATCCCGGGACAGGGGATCCCTTCCCACAATGAGCAGTTCTTC
once	13	TRBD1	TRBJ2-1	TRBV24-1	CAAGTGDYNEQFF	TGTGCCGCCGGGACAGGAGACTACAATGAGCAGTTCTTC
NA	14	NA	TRBJ2-1	TRBV7-2	CASSSGQLYNEQFF	TGTGCCAGCAGCTCCGGACAGTTGTACAATGAGCAGTTCTTC
NA	14	TRBD1	TRBJ1-6	TRBV27	CASSKDRGSSPLHF	TGTGCCAGCAGCAAAGACAGGGGCAGTTCACCCCTCCACTTT
NA	15	TRBD1	TRBJ1-1	TRBV28	CASSTGGGGGAEAFF	TGTGCCAGCAGCACAGGGGGCGGAGGAGGGGCTGAAGCTTTCTTT
NA	14	TRBD2	TRBJ2-1	TRBV7-9	CASGLMSGKDEQFF	TGTGCCAGCGGCCTAATGAGCGGGAAGGATGAGCAGTTCTTC
once	13	NA	TRBJ2-7	TRBV6-5	CASSHRDSYEQYF	TGTGCCAGCAGCCACCGGGACTCCTACGAGCAGTACTTC
NA	16	TRBD2	TRBJ2-1	TRBV11-2	CASSLGGLAIYNEQFF	TGTGCCAGCAGCTTAGGGGGACTAGCCATCTACAATGAGCAGTTCTTC
NA	16	TRBD2	TRBJ2-2	TRBV28	CAVQRGGRRGTGELFF	TGTGCCGTCCAACGAGGCGGGAGAAGGGGCACCGGGGAGCTGTTTTTT
NA	15	NA	TRBJ1-5	TRBV19	CASTTGGGLNQPQHF	TGTGCCAGTACTACGGGGGGAGGCCTGAATCAGCCCCAGCATTTT
NA	15	NA	TRBJ1-1	TRBV19	CASSGLGPGRTEAFF	TGTGCCAGTAGTGGCTTGGGGCCAGGGAGGACTGAAGCTTTCTTT
NA	18	NA	TRBJ2-1	TRBV7-9	CASSLVVSRLERYNEQFF	TGTGCCAGCAGCTTAGTTGTTTCGAGGCTGGAGCGCTACAATGAGCAGTTCTTC
NA	16	TRBD2	TRBJ2-5	TRBV3-1/TRBV3-2	CASSQPEGTSGGGWYF	TGTGCCAGCAGCCAACCCGAAGGGACTAGCGGGGGCGGGTGGTACTTC
NA	15	TRBD1	TRBJ2-7	TRBV28	CASSPTSRGQYEQYF	TGTGCCAGCAGCCCCACCAGTAGGGGGCAGTACGAGCAGTACTTC
NA	14	TRBD1	TRBJ1-6	TRBV30	CAWRTGGNNSPLHF	TGTGCCTGGAGGACAGGGGGGAATAATTCACCCCTCCACTTT
NA	15	NA	TRBJ2-2	TRBV6-4	CASSVGAFQTGELFF	TGTGCCAGCAGCGTGGGGGCGTTTCAAACCGGGGAGCTGTTTTTT